The clone carrying this T cell receptor beta chain was seen more than once but under ten times. Its antigen is still unknown. This sample is drawn from a study of T cells in Graves' hyperthyroidism and ophthalmopathy. Patients were excluded because of uncontrolled infection, other autoimmune disease, pregnancy or lactation. The diagnoses drew upon clinical symptoms, serum thyroxine and TRAb, thyroid ultrasound and orbital computed tomography. PBMCs were obtained from 10 ml fresh peripheral blood. RNA transcripts were the template for amplifying TCR beta CDR3 regions. A first-round RT-PCR of the TCR CDR3 used the HTBI primer set. From the multiplex PCR reads, TCRdb called clonotypes with MiXCR, one entry per CDR3 protein. The data show about half a million distinct CDR3 sequences, approximately 25% seen once. Study-wide results and caveats: Ophthalmopathy was separated from stable hyperthyroidism by a 13 V-J model.

This TCR came from a woman under 40 with Graves' ophthalmopathy. The sample comprised blood.

Written as DNA, the CDR3 is TGTGCCAGCAGCTCCGACAAGAGATTAAACACCGGGGAGCTGTTTTTT. It specifies CASSSDKRLNTGELFF. This chain links TRBV11-2 with TRBJ2-2, with D hard to call. The CDR3 has 16 amino acids. CDR1 and CDR2 (germline): SGHAT, FQNNGV. Trimming cost V 4 bases and J 2 bases, with 14 bases left between them.